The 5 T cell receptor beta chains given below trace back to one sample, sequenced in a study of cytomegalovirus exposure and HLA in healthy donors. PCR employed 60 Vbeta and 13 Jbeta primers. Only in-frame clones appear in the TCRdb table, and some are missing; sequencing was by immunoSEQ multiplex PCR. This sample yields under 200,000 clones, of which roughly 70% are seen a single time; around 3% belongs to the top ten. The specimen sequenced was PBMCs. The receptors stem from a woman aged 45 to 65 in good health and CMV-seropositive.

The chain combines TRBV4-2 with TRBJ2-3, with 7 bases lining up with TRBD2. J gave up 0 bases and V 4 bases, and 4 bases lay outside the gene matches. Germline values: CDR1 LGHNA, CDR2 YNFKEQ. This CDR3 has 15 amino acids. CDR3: CASSRSAGSTDTQYF. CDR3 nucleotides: TGTGCCAGCAGCCGATCAGCGGGGAGCACAGATACGCAGTATTTT.

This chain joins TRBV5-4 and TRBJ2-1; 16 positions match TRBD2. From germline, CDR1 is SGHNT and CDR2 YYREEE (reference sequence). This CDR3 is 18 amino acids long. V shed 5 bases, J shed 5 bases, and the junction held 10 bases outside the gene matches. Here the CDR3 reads CASSLPGLAGGTDNEQFF. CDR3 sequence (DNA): TGTGCCAGCAGTTTACCGGGACTAGCGGGGGGGACCGACAATGAGCAGTTCTTC.

The CDR3 loop reads CASSNRRQGLGEQYF. The CDR3 nucleotides are TGTGCCAGCAGTAATAGGAGACAGGGTCTGGGGGAGCAGTACTTC. The chain recombines TRBV2 with TRBJ2-7, with TRBD1 matching over 7 bases. The CDR3 consists of 15 residues. Per the germline V gene, CDR1 is SNHLY and CDR2 is FYNNEI. Trimming took 5 bases from V and 7 from J; bases not matched to a gene: 14.

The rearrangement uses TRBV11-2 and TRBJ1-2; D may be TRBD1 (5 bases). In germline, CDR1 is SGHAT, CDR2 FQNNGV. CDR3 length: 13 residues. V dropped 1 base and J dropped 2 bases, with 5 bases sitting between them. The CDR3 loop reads CASSLAGNYGYTF. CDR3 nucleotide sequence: TGTGCCAGCAGCTTAGCAGGGAACTATGGCTACACCTTC.

The CDR3 DNA reads as TGCGCCAGCAGCTTGGATGGCTCTACGCAGTATTTT. This gives the protein CASSLDGSTQYF. V and J are TRBV5-1 and TRBJ2-3; D not resolved. CDR1 is SGHRS and CDR2 is YFSETQ in the germline V gene. V lost 0 bases, J lost 8 bases, and 7 bases lay in between. There are 12 residues in the CDR3.